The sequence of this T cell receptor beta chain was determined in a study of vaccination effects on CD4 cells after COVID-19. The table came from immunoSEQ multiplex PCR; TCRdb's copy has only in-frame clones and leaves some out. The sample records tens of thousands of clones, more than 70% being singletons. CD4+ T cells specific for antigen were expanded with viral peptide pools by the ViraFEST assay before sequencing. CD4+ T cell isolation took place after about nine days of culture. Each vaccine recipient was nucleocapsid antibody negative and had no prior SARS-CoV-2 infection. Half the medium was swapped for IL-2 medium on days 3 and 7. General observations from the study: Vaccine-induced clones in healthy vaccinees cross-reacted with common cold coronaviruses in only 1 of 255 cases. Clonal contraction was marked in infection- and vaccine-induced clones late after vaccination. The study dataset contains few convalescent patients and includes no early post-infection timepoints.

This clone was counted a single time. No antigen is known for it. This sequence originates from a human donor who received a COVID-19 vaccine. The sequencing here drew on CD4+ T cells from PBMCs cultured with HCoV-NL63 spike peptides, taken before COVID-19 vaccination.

CDR3 in DNA: TGTGCCAGCAGCAGCGGGGGGGTAGGTGAGCAGTTCTTC. It yields the protein CASSSGGVGEQFF. The chain joins TRBV2 to TRBJ2-1, with TRBD2 matching over 10 bases. CDR3 length: 13 amino acids. CDR1 and CDR2 (germline): SNHLY, FYNNEI. Trimming at V came to 6 bases and at J to 9 bases, leaving 5 bases not matched to a gene.